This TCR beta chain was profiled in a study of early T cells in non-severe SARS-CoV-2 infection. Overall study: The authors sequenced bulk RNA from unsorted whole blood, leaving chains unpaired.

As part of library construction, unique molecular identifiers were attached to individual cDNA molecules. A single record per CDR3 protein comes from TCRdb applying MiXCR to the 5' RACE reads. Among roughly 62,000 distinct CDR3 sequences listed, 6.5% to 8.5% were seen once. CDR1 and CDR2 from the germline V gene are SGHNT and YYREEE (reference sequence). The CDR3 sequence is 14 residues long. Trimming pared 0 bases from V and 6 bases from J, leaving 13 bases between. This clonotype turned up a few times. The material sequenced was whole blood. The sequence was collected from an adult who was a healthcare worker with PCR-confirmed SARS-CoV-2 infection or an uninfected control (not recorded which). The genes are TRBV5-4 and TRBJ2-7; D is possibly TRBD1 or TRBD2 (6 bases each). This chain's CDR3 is CASSLVAGHFEQYF. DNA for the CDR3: TGTGCCAGCAGCTTGGTGGCGGGACACTTCGAGCAGTACTTC.